This record looks at one TCR beta chain sequence and its context. Its specificity is unknown. CDR1 and CDR2 from the germline V gene are GTSNPN and SVGIG (reference sequence). V was cut by 0 bases and J by 3 bases, with 11 bases left in between. The CDR3 spans 15 residues. Recipients received nonmyeloablative bone marrow transplants from related graft donors, with transient mixed chimerism. The table came from immunoSEQ multiplex PCR; TCRdb's copy has only in-frame clones and leaves some out. The table lists 40,000 to 50,000 clones, around nine tenths of them singletons. The data are from a study of Tregs in tolerant kidney transplant recipients. Study outcomes and limitations: Findings come from small patient numbers and require larger validation. Expanding Tregs on activated donor B cells appeared to best identify donor-specific TCRbeta clones. For some patients, primers changed over time, blocking nucleotide-level comparison.

This TCR came from a human patient who received a combined kidney and bone marrow transplant. Some T cells may be the graft donor's. The source material was CD8+ T cells from blood (PBMCs), sampled 12 months after the transplant. The J gene is TRBJ2-2, the V gene TRBV30; TRBD1 is a possible D gene (5 bases). CDR3 nucleotides: TGTGCCTGGAGTGTTCCGGACACCCACACCGGGGAGCTGTTTTTT. This encodes CAWSVPDTHTGELFF. The full variable domain, with the rest looked up from reference TRBV30 and TRBJ2-2, is SQTIHQWPATLVQPVGSPLSLECTVEGTSNPNLYWYRQAAGRGLQLLFYSVGIGQISSEVPQNLSASRPQDRQFILSSKKLLLSDSGFYLCAWSVPDTHTGELFFGEGSRLTVL.